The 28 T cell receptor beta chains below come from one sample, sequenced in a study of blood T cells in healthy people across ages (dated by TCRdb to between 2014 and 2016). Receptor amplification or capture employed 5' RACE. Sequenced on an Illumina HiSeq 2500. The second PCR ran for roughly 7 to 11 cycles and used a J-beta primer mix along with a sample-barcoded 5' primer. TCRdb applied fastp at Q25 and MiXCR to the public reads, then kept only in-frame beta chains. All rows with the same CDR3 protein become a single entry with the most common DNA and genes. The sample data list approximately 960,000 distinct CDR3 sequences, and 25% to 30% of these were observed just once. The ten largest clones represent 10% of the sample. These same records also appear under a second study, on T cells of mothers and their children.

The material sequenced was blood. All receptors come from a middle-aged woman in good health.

CDR3 in DNA: TGTGCCAGCAGCTTGGGGGCCCCTAAGTACAATGAACAGTACTTC. Protein product: CASSLGAPKYNEQYF. The chain links TRBV5-6 to TRBJ2-4, with D unresolved. Trimming left V 0 bases short and J 13 bases short, with 20 bases between. The CDR3 has 15 residues. Germline V lookup: CDR1 SGHDT, CDR2 YYEEEE.

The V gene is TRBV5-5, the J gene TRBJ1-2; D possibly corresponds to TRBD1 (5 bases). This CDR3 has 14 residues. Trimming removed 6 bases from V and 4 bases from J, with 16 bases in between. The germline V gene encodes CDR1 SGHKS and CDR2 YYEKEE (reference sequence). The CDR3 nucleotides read TGTGCCAGCAATGGGGGTGACAGCGCCTATGGCTACACCTTC. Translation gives CASNGGDSAYGYTF.

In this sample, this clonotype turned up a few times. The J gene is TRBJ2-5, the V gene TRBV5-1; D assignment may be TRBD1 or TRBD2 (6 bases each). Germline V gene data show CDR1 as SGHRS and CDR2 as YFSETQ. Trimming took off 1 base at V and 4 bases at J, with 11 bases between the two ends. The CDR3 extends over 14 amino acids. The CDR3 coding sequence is TGCGCCAGCAGCTTGCCGGGGGCTGCAGAGACCCAGTACTTC. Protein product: CASSLPGAAETQYF.

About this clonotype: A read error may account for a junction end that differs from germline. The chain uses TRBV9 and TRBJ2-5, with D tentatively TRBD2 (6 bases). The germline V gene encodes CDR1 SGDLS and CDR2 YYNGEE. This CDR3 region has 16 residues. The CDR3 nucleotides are TGTGCCAGCTGCGTCGCCGGGACTGGGGTAACCGAGACCCAGTACTTC. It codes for CASCVAGTGVTETQYF. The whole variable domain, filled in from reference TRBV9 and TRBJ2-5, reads DSGVTQTPKHLITATGQRVTLRCSPRSGDLSVYWYQQSLDQGLQFLIQYYNGEERAKGNILERFSAQQFPDLHSELNLSSLELGDSALYFCASCVAGTGVTETQYFGPGTRLLVL.

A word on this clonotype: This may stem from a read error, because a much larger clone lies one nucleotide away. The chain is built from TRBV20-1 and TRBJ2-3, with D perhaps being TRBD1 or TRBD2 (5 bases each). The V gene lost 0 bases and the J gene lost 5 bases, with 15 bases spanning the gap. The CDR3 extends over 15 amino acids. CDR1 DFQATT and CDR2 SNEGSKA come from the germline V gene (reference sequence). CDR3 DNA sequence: TGCAGTGCTAGAGATGGGGCGGGTGTGGGAGATACGCAGTATTTT. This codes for CSARDGAGVGDTQYF.

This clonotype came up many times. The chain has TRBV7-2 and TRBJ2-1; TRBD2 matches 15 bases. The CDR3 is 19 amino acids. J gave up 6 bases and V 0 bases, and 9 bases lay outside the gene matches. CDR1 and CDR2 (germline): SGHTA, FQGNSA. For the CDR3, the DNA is TGTGCCAGCAGCTTAGCGTTAGGGACTAGCGGGGGGCCTTTCAATGAGCAGTTCTTC. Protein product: CASSLALGTSGGPFNEQFF.

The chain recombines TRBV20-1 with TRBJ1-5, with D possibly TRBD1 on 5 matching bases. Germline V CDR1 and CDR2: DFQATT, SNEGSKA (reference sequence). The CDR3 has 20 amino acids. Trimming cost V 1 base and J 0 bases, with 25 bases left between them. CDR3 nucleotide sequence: TGCAGTGCTAGAGTTCCCTCCGGGACGACCAGACTATATAGCAATCAGCCCCAGCATTTT. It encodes CSARVPSGTTRLYSNQPQHF.

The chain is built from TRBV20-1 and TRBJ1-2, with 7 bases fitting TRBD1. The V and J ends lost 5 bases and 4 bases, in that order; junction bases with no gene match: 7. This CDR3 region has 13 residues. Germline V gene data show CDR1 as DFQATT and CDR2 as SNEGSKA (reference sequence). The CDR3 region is CSACTGVSYGYTF. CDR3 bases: TGCAGTGCTTGTACAGGGGTCTCCTATGGCTACACCTTC.

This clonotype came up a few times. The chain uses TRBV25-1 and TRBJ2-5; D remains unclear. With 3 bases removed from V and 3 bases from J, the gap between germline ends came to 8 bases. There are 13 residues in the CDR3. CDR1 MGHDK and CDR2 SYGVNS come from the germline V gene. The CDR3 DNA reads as TGTGCCAGCAGTGATCGCGTAAAAGAGACCCAGTACTTC. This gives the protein CASSDRVKETQYF.

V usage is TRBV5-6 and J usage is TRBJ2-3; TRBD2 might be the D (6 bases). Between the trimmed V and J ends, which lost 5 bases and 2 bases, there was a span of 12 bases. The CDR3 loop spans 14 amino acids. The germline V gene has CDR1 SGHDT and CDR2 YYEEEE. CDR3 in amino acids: CASSRDSNTDTQYF. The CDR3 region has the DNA TGTGCCAGCAGTCGGGACTCCAACACAGATACGCAGTATTTT. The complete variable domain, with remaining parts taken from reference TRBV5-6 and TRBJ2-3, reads DAGVTQSPTHLIKTRGQQVTLRCSPKSGHDTVSWYQQALGQGPQFIFQYYEEEERQRGNFPDRFSGHQFPNYSSELNVNALLLGDSALYLCASSRDSNTDTQYFGPGTRLTVL.

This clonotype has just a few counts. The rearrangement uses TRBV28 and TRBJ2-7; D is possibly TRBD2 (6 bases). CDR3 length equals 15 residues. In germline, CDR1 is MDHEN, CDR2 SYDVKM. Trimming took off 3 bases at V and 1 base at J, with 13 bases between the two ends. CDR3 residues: CASSLRGTRSYEQYF. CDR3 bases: TGTGCCAGCAGTTTGCGGGGAACGAGGTCCTACGAGCAGTACTTC.

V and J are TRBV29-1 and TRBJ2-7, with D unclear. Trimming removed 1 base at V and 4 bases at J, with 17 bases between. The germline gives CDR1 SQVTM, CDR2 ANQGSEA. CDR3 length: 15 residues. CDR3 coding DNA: TGCAGCGTTGAAGCCCGTAGGTTGGGTAGGTACGAGCAGTACTTC. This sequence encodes CSVEARRLGRYEQYF.

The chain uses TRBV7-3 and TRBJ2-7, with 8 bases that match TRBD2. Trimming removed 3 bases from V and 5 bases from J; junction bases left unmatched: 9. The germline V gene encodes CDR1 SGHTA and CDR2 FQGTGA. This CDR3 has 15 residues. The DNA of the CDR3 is TGTGCCAGCAGCTTGCTGGCGGGGGGTGGCCACGAGCAGTACGTC. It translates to CASSLLAGGGHEQYV.

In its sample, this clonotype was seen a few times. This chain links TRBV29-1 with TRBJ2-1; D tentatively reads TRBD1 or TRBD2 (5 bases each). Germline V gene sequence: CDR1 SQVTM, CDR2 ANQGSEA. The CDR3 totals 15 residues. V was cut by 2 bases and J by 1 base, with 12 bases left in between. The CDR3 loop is CSVEQGPGSYNEQFF. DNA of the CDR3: TGCAGCGTTGAACAGGGACCCGGTTCCTACAATGAGCAGTTCTTC.

The CDR3 reads CSARLAGGEDTQYF. CDR3 nucleotides: TGCAGTGCTCGACTAGCGGGGGGGGAAGATACGCAGTATTTT. This rearrangement joins TRBV20-1 to TRBJ2-3; 14 bases are a match to TRBD2. Germline V CDR1 and CDR2: DFQATT, SNEGSKA (reference sequence). J lost 5 bases, V lost 5 bases, and 3 bases had no gene match. The length of the CDR3 is 14 residues.

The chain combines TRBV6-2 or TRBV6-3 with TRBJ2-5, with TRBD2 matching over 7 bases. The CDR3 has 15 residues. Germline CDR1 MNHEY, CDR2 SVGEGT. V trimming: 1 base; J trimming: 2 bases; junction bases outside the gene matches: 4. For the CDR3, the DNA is TGTGCCAGCAGTTACTTACCGGGGGGACAAGAGACCCAGTACTTC. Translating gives CASSYLPGGQETQYF.

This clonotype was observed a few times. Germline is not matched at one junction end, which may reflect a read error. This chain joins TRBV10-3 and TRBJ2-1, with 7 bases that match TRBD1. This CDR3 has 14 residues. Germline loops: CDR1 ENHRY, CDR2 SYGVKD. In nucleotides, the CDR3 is TGTGCCACAAAGTTCCAGGGGGATCCCAATGAGCGGTTCTTC. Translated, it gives CATKFQGDPNERFF.

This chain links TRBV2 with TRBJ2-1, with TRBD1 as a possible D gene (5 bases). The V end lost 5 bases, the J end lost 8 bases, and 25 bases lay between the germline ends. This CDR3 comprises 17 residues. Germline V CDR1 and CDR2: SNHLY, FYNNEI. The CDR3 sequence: CASSKSIVGQAGDEQFF. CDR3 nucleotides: TGTGCCAGCAGTAAAAGCATCGTGGGGCAGGCAGGTGATGAGCAGTTCTTC.

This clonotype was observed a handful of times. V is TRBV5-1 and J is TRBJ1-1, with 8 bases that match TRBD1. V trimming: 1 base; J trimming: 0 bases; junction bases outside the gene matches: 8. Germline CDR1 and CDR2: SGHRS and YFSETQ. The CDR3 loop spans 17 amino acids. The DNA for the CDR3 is TGCGCCAGCAGCTTGCGGAGACAGGGGTTGGTGAACACTGAAGCTTTCTTT. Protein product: CASSLRRQGLVNTEAFF.

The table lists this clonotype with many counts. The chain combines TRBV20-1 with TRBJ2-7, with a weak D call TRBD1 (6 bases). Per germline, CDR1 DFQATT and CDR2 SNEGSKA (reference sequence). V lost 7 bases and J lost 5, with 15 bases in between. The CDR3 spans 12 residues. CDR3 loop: CSVNRVRNEQYF. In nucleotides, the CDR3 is TGCAGTGTTAACAGGGTTAGGAACGAGCAGTACTTC.

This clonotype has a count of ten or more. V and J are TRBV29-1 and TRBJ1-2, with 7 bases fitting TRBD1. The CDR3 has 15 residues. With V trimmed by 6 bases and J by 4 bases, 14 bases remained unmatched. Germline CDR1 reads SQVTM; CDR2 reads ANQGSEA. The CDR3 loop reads CSVGWGTAHPYGYTF. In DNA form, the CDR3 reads TGCAGCGTGGGATGGGGGACAGCTCACCCCTATGGCTACACCTTC.

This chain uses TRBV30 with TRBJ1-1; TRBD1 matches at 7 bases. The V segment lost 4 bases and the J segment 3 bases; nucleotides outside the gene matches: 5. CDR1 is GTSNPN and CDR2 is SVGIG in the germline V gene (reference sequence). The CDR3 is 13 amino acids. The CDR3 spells CAWKTGTYTEAFF. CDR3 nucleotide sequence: TGTGCCTGGAAGACAGGGACCTACACTGAAGCTTTCTTT.

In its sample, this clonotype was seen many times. The CDR3 loop is CASSLRTGGFQETQYF. The DNA for the CDR3 is TGTGCCAGCAGCTTACGAACAGGGGGCTTTCAAGAGACCCAGTACTTC. J is TRBJ2-5 and V is TRBV7-9; TRBD1 matches 9 bases. CDR1 is SEHNR, CDR2 FQNEAQ, per germline (reference sequence). CDR3 length: 16 amino acids. J gave up 2 bases and V 2 bases, and 6 bases lay outside the gene matches.

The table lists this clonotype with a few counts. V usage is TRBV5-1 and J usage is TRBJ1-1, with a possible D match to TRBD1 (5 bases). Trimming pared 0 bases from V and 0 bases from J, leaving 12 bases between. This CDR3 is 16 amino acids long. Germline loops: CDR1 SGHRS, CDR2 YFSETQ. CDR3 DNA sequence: TGCGCCAGCAGCTTGGCCGGGGCACGACTGAACACTGAAGCTTTCTTT. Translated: CASSLAGARLNTEAFF.

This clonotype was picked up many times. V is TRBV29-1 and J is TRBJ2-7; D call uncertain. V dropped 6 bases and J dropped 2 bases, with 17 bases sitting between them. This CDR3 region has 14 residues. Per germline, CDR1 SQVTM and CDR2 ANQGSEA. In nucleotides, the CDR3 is TGCAGCGTGGTGATCAACCTGCAGACCTACGAGCAGTACTTC. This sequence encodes CSVVINLQTYEQYF.

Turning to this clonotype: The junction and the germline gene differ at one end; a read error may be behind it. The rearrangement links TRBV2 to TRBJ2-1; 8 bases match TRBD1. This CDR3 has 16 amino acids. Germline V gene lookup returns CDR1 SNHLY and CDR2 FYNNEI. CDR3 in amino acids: CVSSEPDRAYYNEQFF. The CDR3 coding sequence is TGTGTCAGCAGTGAACCGGACAGGGCATACTACAATGAGCAGTTCTTC.

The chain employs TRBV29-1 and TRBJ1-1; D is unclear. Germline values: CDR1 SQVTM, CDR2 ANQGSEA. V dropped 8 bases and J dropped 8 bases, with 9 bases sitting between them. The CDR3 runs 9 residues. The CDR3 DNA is TGCAGCTTAGCACCAGAAGCTTTCTTT. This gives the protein CSLAPEAFF.

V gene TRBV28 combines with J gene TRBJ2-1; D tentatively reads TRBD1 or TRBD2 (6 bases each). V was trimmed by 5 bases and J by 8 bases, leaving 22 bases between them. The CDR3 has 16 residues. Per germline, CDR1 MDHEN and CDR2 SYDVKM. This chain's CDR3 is CASSREWGARGDEQFF. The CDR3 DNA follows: TGTGCCAGCAGTCGTGAGTGGGGGGCGCGGGGAGATGAGCAGTTCTTC.